Below are 31 T cell receptor beta chains sequenced from a single sample in a study of long-term antiretroviral therapy in people with HIV. Run at survey level, the immunoSEQ assay was version v3.0. TCRdb's table, derived via immunoSEQ multiplex PCR, lists solely in-frame clones and lacks some. The sample holds over 30,000 clones, approximately 89% seen once. The sample was unsorted PBMCs, taken 3.1 years after starting antiretroviral therapy. The receptors derive from a woman aged 45-65 years with HIV.

This sequence joins TRBV6-5 and TRBJ2-1, with 11 bases lining up with TRBD2. The length of the CDR3 is 16 residues. The V segment lost 1 base and the J segment 5 bases; nucleotides outside the gene matches: 4. The V gene's germline CDR1 is MNHEY and CDR2 SVGAGI. This chain's CDR3 is CASSYWGLAADNEQFF. In DNA, the CDR3 is TGTGCCAGCAGTTACTGGGGACTAGCGGCGGACAATGAGCAGTTCTTC.

V gene TRBV6-1 combines with J gene TRBJ2-3, with 7 bases identical to TRBD1. The CDR3 extends over 12 amino acids. Germline values: CDR1 MNHNS, CDR2 SASEGT. Unmatched junction bases numbered 2, after V lost 9 bases and J lost 2 bases. CDR3 loop: CARGTDTDTQYF. CDR3 nucleotide sequence: TGTGCCAGGGGGACAGACACAGATACGCAGTATTTT.

V gene TRBV27 combines with J gene TRBJ2-5; D is possibly TRBD1 (6 bases). The CDR3 consists of 14 residues. CDR1 is MNHEY and CDR2 is SMNVEV in the germline V gene (reference sequence). Trimming pared 0 bases from V and 3 bases from J, leaving 8 bases between. CDR3 region: CASSLSRQEETQYF. CDR3 bases: TGTGCCAGCAGTTTATCTAGACAGGAAGAGACCCAGTACTTC.

This clone was seen just once. The chain combines TRBV14 with TRBJ2-5; a possible D gene is TRBD2 (5 bases). Germline lookup yields CDR1 SGHDN and CDR2 FVKESK. Deletions cut 1 base from V and 2 bases from J, with 8 bases between. The CDR3 sequence is 14 residues long. CDR3 in amino acids: CASSQGGGQETQYF. CDR3 coding DNA: TGTGCCAGCAGCCAAGGAGGCGGGCAAGAGACCCAGTACTTC.

The chain uses TRBV9 and TRBJ2-1; 10 bases line up with TRBD2. Germline V gene data show CDR1 as SGDLS and CDR2 as YYNGEE. V dropped 4 bases and J dropped 7; count of bases not matched to a gene: 11. The CDR3 length is 16 residues. The CDR3 coding sequence is TGTGCCAGCAGCTTAACCCGTAGCGGGGGGAAGAATGAGCAGTTCTTC. It encodes CASSLTRSGGKNEQFF.

The CDR3 loop reads CASSGQGGSTDTQYF. For the CDR3, the DNA is TGTGCCAGCAGTGGACAGGGGGGGAGCACAGATACGCAGTATTTT. V and J are TRBV2 and TRBJ2-3; TRBD1 aligns across 9 bases. This CDR3 has 15 amino acids. The junction had 2 bases not matched to a gene; V was cut back by 4 bases and J by 0 bases. Germline CDR1 and CDR2: SNHLY and FYNNEI.

This clone occurred once. The rearrangement joins TRBV7-9 to TRBJ1-1; D perhaps matches TRBD1 (5 bases). The CDR3 contains 15 residues. The germline V and J ends were trimmed by 5 bases and 0 bases, with 13 bases remaining between them. Looked up from germline, CDR1 is SEHNR and CDR2 is FQNEAQ (reference sequence). The CDR3 here is CASSPDGTVNTEAFF. The CDR3 nucleotides read TGTGCCAGCAGCCCCGATGGGACGGTGAACACTGAAGCTTTCTTT.

The chain joins TRBV7-9 to TRBJ1-1; no clear D. V was cut by 4 bases and J by 0 bases, with 6 bases left in between. Germline CDR1 and CDR2: SEHNR and FQNEAQ (reference sequence). CDR3 length: 13 residues. CDR3 region: CASSSVMNTEAFF. Written as DNA, the CDR3 is TGTGCCAGCAGCTCTGTAATGAACACTGAAGCTTTCTTT. The full variable domain, its missing parts supplied by reference TRBV7-9 and TRBJ1-1, is DTGVSQNPRHKITKRGQNVTFRCDPISEHNRLYWYRQTLGQGPEFLTYFQNEAQLEKSRLLSDRFSAERPKGSFSTLEIQRTEQGDSAMYLCASSSVMNTEAFFGQGTRLTVV.

The V call is TRBV4-3, the J call TRBJ1-2, with a tentative D call TRBD1 (5 bases). V lost 2 bases and J 8 bases, leaving 15 bases between the germline ends. This CDR3 has 14 amino acids. The V gene's germline CDR1 is LGHNA and CDR2 YSLEER. The CDR3 DNA is TGCGCCAGCAGCCAACGCGAGGACATAGGAGGCTACACCTTC. It codes for CASSQREDIGGYTF.

This clone was detected only a few times. An end of the junction differs from the germline gene, which may be a read error. The J gene is TRBJ1-2, the V gene TRBV6-6; maybe TRBD1 (6 bases). The germline gives CDR1 MNHNY, CDR2 SVGAGI (reference sequence). The CDR3 spans 15 residues. The CDR3 sequence is CASSPLLQGNHGYTF. The CDR3 coding sequence is TGTGCCAGCAGCCCCCTCCTACAGGGTAACCATGGCTACACCTTC.

The chain employs TRBV2 and TRBJ2-7; D perhaps matches TRBD1 (6 bases). Trimming cost V 7 bases and J 1 base, with 14 bases left between them. Germline CDR1 and CDR2: SNHLY and FYNNEI. The length of the CDR3 is 14 residues. CDR3 region: CASNSLGGSYEQYF. In nucleotides, the CDR3 is TGTGCCAGCAACAGTTTAGGGGGATCCTACGAGCAGTACTTC.

The V gene is TRBV9, the J gene TRBJ1-2; the D is unclear. Germline V lookup: CDR1 SGDLS, CDR2 YYNGEE. The CDR3 runs 11 residues. The V gene lost 2 bases and the J gene lost 6 bases, with 5 bases spanning the gap. The CDR3 loop reads CASSVGDGYTF. The DNA of the CDR3 is TGTGCCAGCAGCGTCGGTGATGGCTACACCTTC.

The chain has TRBV12-5 and TRBJ1-5, with D unresolved. This CDR3 is built from 13 residues. With 2 bases removed from V and 9 bases from J, the gap between germline ends came to 11 bases. CDR1 is LGHNT, CDR2 FRNRAP, per germline. This CDR3 is CASGLTPTSPQHF. The CDR3, as DNA: TGTGCTAGTGGTTTGACCCCCACATCGCCCCAGCATTTT.

The chain has TRBV6-1 and TRBJ2-1; the D is unclear. V gave up 5 bases and J gave up 5 bases, with 13 bases separating them. The CDR3 has 14 amino acids. Germline CDR1 MNHNS, CDR2 SASEGT. DNA for the CDR3: TGTGCCAGCAGTCCACCCCCCGCCCACAATGAGCAGTTCTTC. Translation: CASSPPPAHNEQFF.

The chain employs TRBV5-6 and TRBJ2-5; 7 bases agree with TRBD1. The CDR3 length is 15 residues. Germline CDR1 and CDR2: SGHDT and YYEEEE. The ends lost 4 bases at V and 2 bases at J; junction bases unmatched: 8. CDR3 in amino acids: CASSPPGGRQETQYF. CDR3 coding DNA: TGTGCCAGCAGCCCGCCAGGGGGTCGACAAGAGACCCAGTACTTC.

This chain connects TRBV9 to TRBJ2-7; D possibly corresponds to TRBD2 (5 bases). Trimming stripped 4 bases from V and 1 base from J, with 12 bases between. This CDR3 has 14 amino acids. CDR1 and CDR2 from the germline V gene are SGDLS and YYNGEE. DNA of the CDR3: TGTGCCAGCAGCCCCCGGACTGAGTCCTACGAGCAGTACTTC. It translates to CASSPRTESYEQYF.

The CDR3 DNA reads as TGTGCCAGCAGGGACTGGACAGGGTGGAATCAGCCCCAGCATTTT. Its translation: CASRDWTGWNQPQHF. The chain couples TRBV6-1 to TRBJ1-5; 8 nucleotides line up with TRBD1. Germline CDR1 is MNHNS and CDR2 is SASEGT. CDR3 size: 15 residues. V lost 6 bases, J lost 4 bases, and 8 bases stayed unmatched.

The chain uses TRBV9 and TRBJ2-5; D gene ambiguous. Germline CDR1 SGDLS, CDR2 YYNGEE. The CDR3 runs to 14 residues. Trimming removed 4 bases from V and 0 bases from J, with 10 bases in between. CDR3 region: CASSLRLNQETQYF. The CDR3 nucleotides are TGTGCCAGCAGCCTCCGACTGAACCAAGAGACCCAGTACTTC.

The table lists this clone with a few counts. V gene TRBV19 combines with J gene TRBJ2-7; D may be TRBD1 (6 bases). V was trimmed by 5 bases and J by 4 bases, leaving 12 bases between them. CDR3 length equals 13 residues. Germline lookup yields CDR1 LNHDA and CDR2 SQIVND (reference sequence). CDR3 DNA sequence: TGTGCCAGTAGTCAAGACAGGCGTTACGAGCAGTACTTC. Translation gives CASSQDRRYEQYF.

The rearrangement links TRBV27 to TRBJ2-3, with TRBD1 as a possible D gene (5 bases). V lost 7 bases to trimming and J lost 2 bases, with 13 bases between them. Germline V gene data show CDR1 as MNHEY and CDR2 as SMNVEV (reference sequence). The CDR3 runs to 14 residues. The CDR3 reads CASTKGRATDTQYF. The CDR3 nucleotides read TGTGCCAGCACCAAGGGCAGGGCCACAGATACGCAGTATTTT.

V and J are TRBV7-9 and TRBJ2-7, with D possibly being TRBD2 (5 bases). The CDR3 sequence is 13 residues long. Germline lookup yields CDR1 SEHNR and CDR2 FQNEAQ (reference sequence). Trimming removed 4 bases from V and 6 bases from J, with 13 bases in between. The CDR3 reads CASSSVAGSEQYF. For the CDR3, the DNA is TGTGCCAGCAGCTCCGTCGCGGGCTCCGAGCAGTACTTC.

The chain recombines TRBV6-6 with TRBJ1-5, with unresolved D. The CDR3 has 15 residues. V was shortened by 7 bases and J by 0 bases, with 13 bases between the two germline ends. CDR1 is MNHNY, CDR2 SVGAGI, per germline (reference sequence). CDR3 DNA: TGTGCCAGCACCCGAGACCGAGGTAGCAATCAGCCCCAGCATTTT. Translation gives CASTRDRGSNQPQHF.

This clone was recorded only once. The chain uses TRBV18 and TRBJ2-3, with 10 nucleotides matching TRBD2. The CDR3 is 17 amino acids. V dropped 3 bases and J dropped 1; count of bases not matched to a gene: 7. Germline values: CDR1 KGHSH, CDR2 LQKENI. CDR3 residues: CASSPQTTSGGTDTQYF. The DNA of the CDR3 is TGTGCCAGCTCACCCCAGACAACTAGCGGGGGCACAGATACGCAGTATTTT.

This clone showed up just once. This CDR3 reads CASSQVLQGTEAFF. Written as DNA, the CDR3 is TGCGCCAGCAGCCAAGTGTTGCAGGGCACTGAAGCTTTCTTT. The chain employs TRBV4-1 and TRBJ1-1; D might be TRBD1 (5 bases). Germline CDR1 reads MGHRA; CDR2 reads YSYEKL. The CDR3 length is 14 residues. V lost 1 base, J lost 4 bases, and 10 bases lay in between.

The genes are TRBV11-2 and TRBJ2-1; 10 nucleotides match TRBD2. The trim removed 2 bases at V and 7 bases at J, leaving 5 bases unmatched. This CDR3 contains 15 residues. CDR1 is SGHAT, CDR2 FQNNGV, per germline. This chain's CDR3 is CASSLWDSGGNEQFF. In DNA form, the CDR3 reads TGTGCCAGCAGCTTATGGGATAGCGGGGGGAATGAGCAGTTCTTC.

This chain joins TRBV25-1 and TRBJ2-7; 9 positions match TRBD1. CDR3 length equals 14 residues. The V segment lost 6 bases and the J segment 6 bases; nucleotides outside the gene matches: 9. CDR1 and CDR2 from the germline V gene are MGHDK and SYGVNS. Here the CDR3 reads CASRSGQGVGEQYF. The CDR3 DNA follows: TGTGCCAGCAGGTCGGGACAGGGAGTGGGCGAGCAGTACTTC.

The chain combines TRBV7-2 with TRBJ2-2; TRBD1 is a possible D gene (5 bases). The CDR3 has 17 amino acids. Germline V lookup: CDR1 SGHTA, CDR2 FQGNSA. Trimming stripped 5 bases from V and 5 bases from J, with 21 bases between. CDR3 loop: CASSPRGLSLRTGELFF. For the CDR3, the DNA is TGTGCCAGCAGCCCAAGGGGATTATCCCTGAGGACCGGGGAGCTGTTTTTT. Variable domain in full (rest from reference TRBV7-2 and TRBJ2-2): GAGVSQSPSNKVTEKGKDVELRCDPISGHTALYWYRQSLGQGLEFLIYFQGNSAPDKSGLPSDRFSAERTGGSVSTLTIQRTQQEDSAVYLCASSPRGLSLRTGELFFGEGSRLTVL.

This clone was observed once. The chain has TRBV5-4 and TRBJ1-2; possible D gene TRBD1, 5 bases. The V gene's germline CDR1 is SGHNT and CDR2 YYREEE (reference sequence). V was shortened by 4 bases and J by 1 base, with 14 bases between the two germline ends. The CDR3 extends over 15 amino acids. In DNA form, the CDR3 reads TGTGCCAGCAGCATTGACCGGGGCCTTAACTATGGCTACACCTTC. This sequence encodes CASSIDRGLNYGYTF.

The chain combines TRBV15 with TRBJ2-3, with 10 bases that match TRBD1. J gave up 2 bases and V 8 bases, and 4 bases lay outside the gene matches. Germline values: CDR1 LNHNV, CDR2 YYDKDF (reference sequence). The CDR3 has 14 amino acids. The CDR3: CATAGTGATDTQYF. The CDR3 DNA reads TGTGCCACCGCCGGGACAGGGGCCACAGATACGCAGTATTTT. The full variable domain, its missing parts supplied by reference TRBV15 and TRBJ2-3, is DAMVIQNPRYQVTQFGKPVTLSCSQTLNHNVMYWYQQKSSQAPKLLFHYYDKDFNNEADTPDNFQSRRPNTSFCFLDIRSPGLGDTAMYLCATAGTGATDTQYFGPGTRLTVL.

This sequence joins TRBV2 and TRBJ1-1; D is undetermined. Per the germline V gene, CDR1 is SNHLY and CDR2 is FYNNEI. This CDR3 comprises 13 residues. V was trimmed by 4 bases and J by 3 bases, leaving 9 bases between them. CDR3 sequence reads: CASSVGVHTEAFF. The CDR3 DNA follows: TGTGCCAGCAGTGTCGGGGTTCACACTGAAGCTTTCTTT.

The chain carries TRBV29-1 and TRBJ1-1; 8 bases line up with TRBD1. J gave up 1 base and V 7 bases, and 5 bases lay outside the gene matches. The CDR3 covers 13 residues. Germline V gene sequence: CDR1 SQVTM, CDR2 ANQGSEA. The CDR3 protein is CSGKGTGNTEAFF. As DNA, the CDR3 is TGCAGCGGGAAGGGGACAGGGAACACTGAAGCTTTCTTT.